The 8 T cell receptor beta chains presented below share a single source sample, sequenced in a study of T cells in Graves' hyperthyroidism and ophthalmopathy. Researchers amplified the TCR beta CDR3 regions from RNA transcripts. First-round RT-PCR with HTBI primers amplified the TCR CDR3 region. TCRdb independently ran MiXCR on the multiplex PCR reads; one entry per CDR3 protein. The sample consists of some 510,000 distinct CDR3 sequences, under 25% of them appearing once. The sequenced sample was blood. These receptors originate from a man between 18 and 29 years old with Graves' hyperthyroidism.

The rearrangement links TRBV5-6 to TRBJ2-5; no clear D gene. The V end lost 1 base, the J end lost 2 bases, and 12 bases lay between the germline ends. There are 15 residues in the CDR3. Germline V gene sequence: CDR1 SGHDT, CDR2 YYEEEE. CDR3 region: CASSLYRLAQETQYF. DNA for the CDR3: TGTGCCAGCAGCTTGTACAGACTGGCGCAAGAGACCCAGTACTTC.

This clonotype came up a few times. CDR3 DNA sequence: TGTGCCAGCGGTAATCCCTGGGGCAATCAGCCCCAGCATTTT. Translating it yields CASGNPWGNQPQHF. This chain links TRBV27 with TRBJ1-5, with D unresolved. CDR1 and CDR2 from the germline V gene are MNHEY and SMNVEV (reference sequence). Trimming left V 8 bases short and J 2 bases short, with 13 bases between. This CDR3 spans 14 amino acids.

This clonotype was counted a few times. This chain's CDR3 is CASSLVGGALTEAFF. Here the CDR3 DNA reads TGCGCCAGCAGCTTGGTCGGTGGGGCGCTCACTGAAGCTTTCTTT. The chain employs TRBV5-1 and TRBJ1-1; a weak D match, TRBD1 (5 bases). The CDR3 totals 15 residues. V lost 0 bases and J 4 bases, leaving 13 bases between the germline ends. Germline values: CDR1 SGHRS, CDR2 YFSETQ.

This clonotype was seen many times. The CDR3 loop reads CASSLGPSGTYEQYF. CDR3 coding DNA: TGCGCCAGCAGCCTAGGACCCTCAGGAACCTACGAGCAGTACTTC. The V gene is TRBV5-1, the J gene TRBJ2-7, with D unclear. Trimming left V 4 bases short and J 2 bases short, with 16 bases between. The CDR3 is made up of 15 amino acids. Germline V gene data show CDR1 as SGHRS and CDR2 as YFSETQ.

This clonotype was seen many times. The chain links TRBV6-1 to TRBJ2-2; D is unclear. CDR3 length equals 13 residues. Trimming took 6 bases from V and 5 from J, leaving 10 bases between them. Germline assignment: CDR1 MNHNS and CDR2 SASEGT. CDR3 sequence reads: CASRQGGTGELFF. CDR3 DNA sequence: TGTGCCAGCAGGCAAGGCGGAACCGGGGAGCTGTTTTTT.

Of note for this clonotype: The germline gene is not matched at one end of the junction; a read error may be the cause. V and J are TRBV20-1 and TRBJ1-1, with unresolved D. The CDR3 extends over 12 amino acids. Germline V CDR1 and CDR2: DFQATT, SNEGSKA (reference sequence). This chain's CDR3 is CSARDLTPEAFF. The CDR3 region has the DNA TGCAGTGCTAGAGATCTGACTCCCGAAGCCTTCTTT.

This clonotype was seen many times. This CDR3 reads CASTPGPRNYGYTF. The CDR3 nucleotides read TGTGCCAGCACCCCGGGACCTCGAAATTATGGCTACACCTTC. The chain joins TRBV2 to TRBJ1-2; D possibly corresponds to TRBD1 (5 bases). Trimming cost V 7 bases and J 5 bases, with 17 bases left between them. The CDR3 has 14 residues. CDR1 is SNHLY, CDR2 FYNNEI, per germline.

This clonotype was seen repeatedly, ten times or more. The gene calls are TRBV2 and TRBJ2-2; D remains unclear. Deletions cut 3 bases from V and 0 bases from J, with 17 bases between. There are 18 residues in the CDR3. Germline V gene sequence: CDR1 SNHLY, CDR2 FYNNEI. This CDR3 reads CASSEDGTANSNTGELFF. DNA of the CDR3: TGTGCCAGCAGTGAGGACGGAACAGCTAATTCGAACACCGGGGAGCTGTTTTTT.